A selection of T cell receptor beta chains follows, all from one sample in a study of blood T cell repertoires in COVID-19. Here immunoSEQ multiplex PCR was the method, and the copy in TCRdb shows in-frame clones only, minus some. Of around 100,000 clones listed, around 87% were seen once; the top ten hold nearly 20%. What was sequenced was peripheral blood. These TCRs come from a human donor in a cohort sampled during active COVID-19. Both conserved end residues are part of each CDR3. A D gene is named only where the DNA matches it firmly. Clone size, where shown, is once, few, many, or a class for clones that have expanded.

TRBV6-5,-,TRBD1,TRBJ2-7,CASSTGGSGYEQYF,TGTGCCAGCAGTACAGGGGGCTCGGGCTACGAGCAGTACTTC
TRBV5-1,-,TRBD1,TRBJ2-7,CASFRDRDDEQYF,TGCGCCAGCTTCCGGGACAGGGACGACGAGCAGTACTTC
TRBV6-2/TRBV6-3,once,-,TRBJ2-5,CASSYNRGETQYF,TGTGCCAGCAGTTATAATAGGGGTGAGACCCAGTACTTC
TRBV6-1,-,-,TRBJ2-7,CASSEYGVGAYEQYF,TGTGCCAGCAGTGAATACGGAGTGGGGGCTTACGAGCAGTACTTC
TRBV15,-,-,TRBJ1-3,CATSRDSGPPGNTIYF,TGTGCCACCAGCAGAGATAGCGGCCCCCCTGGAAACACCATATATTTT
TRBV2,-,TRBD1,TRBJ2-7,CASSLGTGGLYEQYF,TGTGCCAGCAGTTTAGGGACAGGGGGCCTCTACGAGCAGTACTTC
TRBV6-2/TRBV6-3,-,-,TRBJ2-1,CASSLSQGVVGYEQFF,TGTGCCAGCAGCCTCTCCCAAGGGGTAGTAGGATATGAGCAGTTCTTC
TRBV27,-,TRBD1,TRBJ1-5,CASSTRQGAVQPQHF,TGTGCCAGCAGTACCCGACAGGGGGCCGTTCAGCCCCAGCATTTT
TRBV9,once,-,TRBJ1-5,CASSVAGETHQPQHF,TGTGCCAGCAGCGTAGCCGGTGAAACCCATCAGCCCCAGCATTTT
TRBV11-2,-,-,TRBJ2-7,CASSSDLNYYGGYEQYF,TGTGCCAGCAGCTCCGACCTGAACTATTACGGAGGCTACGAGCAGTACTTC
TRBV3-1/TRBV3-2,-,-,TRBJ1-1,CASSQPLDGSTEAFF,TGTGCCAGCAGCCAACCCTTGGATGGGAGCACTGAAGCTTTCTTT
TRBV4-1,-,TRBD1,TRBJ1-4,CASSQDWGRGSEKLFF,TGCGCCAGCAGCCAAGATTGGGGCAGGGGGAGCGAAAAACTGTTTTTT
TRBV6-1,-,TRBD1,TRBJ1-2,CASSETGTGRKGYTF,TGTGCCAGCAGTGAGACCGGGACAGGGAGGAAAGGCTACACCTTC
TRBV29-1,-,TRBD1,TRBJ2-7,CSVFTPGTGYEQYF,TGCAGCGTTTTCACTCCCGGGACAGGCTACGAGCAGTACTTC
TRBV7-6,-,-,TRBJ2-7,CASSLQASVGSYEQYF,TGTGCCAGCAGCTTACAGGCTAGCGTGGGATCCTACGAGCAGTACTTC
TRBV9,few,-,TRBJ2-2,CASSVGDSSTGELFF,TGTGCCAGCAGCGTAGGAGACTCGAGCACCGGGGAGCTGTTTTTT
TRBV25-1,medium-sized,TRBD1,TRBJ2-1,CASSVWDRIYEQFF,TGTGCCAGCAGTGTATGGGACAGGATCTATGAGCAGTTCTTC
TRBV9,-,-,TRBJ1-5,CASAIGLDGPQHF,TGTGCCAGCGCCATAGGACTTGATGGGCCCCAGCATTTT
TRBV5-1,-,TRBD1,TRBJ2-7,CASSIDRAYEQYF,TGCGCCAGCAGCATCGACAGGGCCTACGAGCAGTACTTC
TRBV28,-,-,TRBJ2-7,CASSLTAGRSYEQYF,TGTGCCAGCAGTTTAACCGCGGGACGCTCCTACGAGCAGTACTTC